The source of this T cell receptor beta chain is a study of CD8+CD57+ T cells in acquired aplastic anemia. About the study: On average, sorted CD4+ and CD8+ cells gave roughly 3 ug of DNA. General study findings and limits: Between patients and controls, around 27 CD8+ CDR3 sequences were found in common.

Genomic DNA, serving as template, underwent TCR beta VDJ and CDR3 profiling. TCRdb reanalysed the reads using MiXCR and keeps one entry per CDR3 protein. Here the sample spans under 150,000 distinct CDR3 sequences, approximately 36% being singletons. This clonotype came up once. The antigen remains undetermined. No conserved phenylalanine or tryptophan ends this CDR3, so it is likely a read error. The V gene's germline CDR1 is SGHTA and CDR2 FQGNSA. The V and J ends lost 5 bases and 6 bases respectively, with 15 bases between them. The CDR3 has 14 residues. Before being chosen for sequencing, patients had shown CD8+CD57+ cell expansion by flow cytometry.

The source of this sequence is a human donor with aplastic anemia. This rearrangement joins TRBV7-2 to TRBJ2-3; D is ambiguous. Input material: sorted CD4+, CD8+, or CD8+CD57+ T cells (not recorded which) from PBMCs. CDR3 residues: CASSLRSLGDTQYL. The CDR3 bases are TGTGCCAGCAGCCTGCGCTCGCTAGGGGATACGCAGTATCTT.